This passage covers 5 T cell receptor beta chains from one sample sequenced in a study of T cells in Graves' hyperthyroidism and ophthalmopathy. Amplification yielded TCR beta CDR3 regions, with RNA transcripts as the source. HTBI primers were used for first-round RT-PCR of the TCR CDR3. MiXCR, applied by TCRdb to the multiplex PCR reads, yields one record per CDR3 protein. The data show over 500,000 distinct CDR3 sequences, 11% to 15% seen once. Sequencing input: blood. The source of these receptors is a middle-aged woman with Graves' hyperthyroidism.

In its sample, this clonotype was seen many times. The chain is built from TRBV12-3 or TRBV12-4 and TRBJ1-4, with a weak D call TRBD1 (5 bases). The length of the CDR3 is 14 residues. Trimming took off 3 bases at V and 5 bases at J, with 10 bases between the two ends. CDR3 amino acids: CASSFKKGNEKLFF. The CDR3 region has the DNA TGTGCCAGCAGTTTTAAGAAGGGGAATGAAAAACTGTTTTTT.

This clonotype has just a few counts. CDR3 sequence reads: CSARDFRGAGGTDTQYF. CDR3 DNA sequence: TGCAGTGCTAGAGATTTTAGGGGAGCAGGGGGTACCGATACGCAGTATTTT. The chain is built from TRBV20-1 and TRBJ2-3, with 7 bases lining up with TRBD1. Per germline, CDR1 DFQATT and CDR2 SNEGSKA (reference sequence). The ends lost 0 bases at V and 6 bases at J; junction bases unmatched: 15. The CDR3 has 17 amino acids.

This clonotype was picked up one time. The chain combines TRBV28 with TRBJ1-3, with D hard to call. Trimming took off 2 bases at V and 2 bases at J, with 10 bases between the two ends. The germline CDR1 and CDR2 sequences are MDHEN and SYDVKM. The CDR3 contains 15 residues. CDR3 DNA sequence: TGTGCCAGCAGTTTAGGTAGTTGGGCTGGAAACACCATATATTTT. As protein: CASSLGSWAGNTIYF.

The chain combines TRBV6-1 with TRBJ2-2, with 9 bases matching TRBD1. Losses at the gene ends were 9 bases for V and 5 bases for J; bases not matched to a gene: 7. This CDR3 contains 14 residues. Germline V gene sequence: CDR1 MNHNS, CDR2 SASEGT. The CDR3, as DNA: TGTGCCAGTCGGACAGGGGATGGGACCGGGGAGCTGTTTTTT. Translated, it gives CASRTGDGTGELFF.

This clonotype was counted between two and nine times. J is TRBJ2-1 and V is TRBV28; 9 bases fit TRBD1. V lost 8 bases and J lost 6; bases outside the gene matches: 5. The CDR3 runs to 13 residues. Germline CDR1 MDHEN, CDR2 SYDVKM. The CDR3 reads CASGTGIANEQFF. CDR3 nucleotides: TGTGCCAGCGGGACAGGGATTGCCAATGAGCAGTTCTTC. Full variable domain (missing parts from reference TRBV28 and TRBJ2-1): DVKVTQSSRYLVKRTGEKVFLECVQDMDHENMFWYRQDPGLGLRLIYFSYDVKMKEKGDIPEGYSVSREKKERFSLILESASTNQTSMYLCASGTGIANEQFFGPGTRLTVL.